The 32 T cell receptor beta chains listed next were all sequenced from one sample in a study of OX40 agonist ivuxolimab in advanced cancers. Clones were read by immunoSEQ multiplex PCR, and TCRdb kept only the in-frame ones, dropping some. The sample records some 70,000 clones, roughly 84% being singletons. The specimen comprised CD4+ or CD8+ T cells sorted from blood, sampled in a trial of the OX40 agonist ivuxolimab. The origin of the receptors is an adult with an advanced solid tumor such as melanoma, head and neck, liver or kidney cancer.

The genes are TRBV19 and TRBJ2-3, with D maybe TRBD2 (5 bases). The germline V gene encodes CDR1 LNHDA and CDR2 SQIVND (reference sequence). The length of the CDR3 is 14 residues. Trimming pared 7 bases from V and 3 bases from J, leaving 14 bases between. The CDR3 spells CASTMGLATDTQYF. The CDR3 coding sequence is TGTGCCAGTACTATGGGTCTAGCAACAGATACGCAGTATTTT.

The chain links TRBV7-2 to TRBJ1-5; 8 nucleotides align to TRBD1. CDR1 and CDR2 from the germline V gene are SGHTA and FQGNSA. J was trimmed by 5 bases and V by 5 bases; bases with no gene match: 2. This CDR3 contains 13 residues. The CDR3 DNA is TGTGCCAGCAGCCAGGGACAGGATCAGCCCCAGCATTTT. It translates to CASSQGQDQPQHF.

The V call is TRBV19, the J call TRBJ2-6; D is possibly TRBD2 (5 bases). The V gene lost 5 bases and the J gene lost 3 bases, with 5 bases spanning the gap. CDR3 length: 13 amino acids. Germline lookup yields CDR1 LNHDA and CDR2 SQIVND (reference sequence). DNA of the CDR3: TGTGCCAGTAGTCGGGGTGGGGCCAACGTCCTGACTTTC. This sequence encodes CASSRGGANVLTF.

V usage is TRBV19 and J usage is TRBJ2-7; maybe TRBD1 (6 bases). Germline V lookup: CDR1 LNHDA, CDR2 SQIVND (reference sequence). Trimming shortened V by 5 bases and J by 2 bases, and 16 bases separated the two germline ends. CDR3 length: 15 residues. This chain's CDR3 is CASSVDSQQTYEQYF. CDR3 nucleotides: TGTGCCAGTAGTGTGGACAGCCAACAAACCTACGAGCAGTACTTC.

The chain links TRBV19 to TRBJ1-2; D gene ambiguous. Germline V CDR1 and CDR2: LNHDA, SQIVND (reference sequence). The germline V and J ends were trimmed by 3 bases and 8 bases, with 10 bases remaining between them. The CDR3 is 12 amino acids. CDR3 sequence (DNA): TGTGCCAGTAGTATCCAACTTGGGGGCTACACCTTC. Protein product: CASSIQLGGYTF.

The chain is built from TRBV10-1 and TRBJ2-5; D is possibly TRBD2 (5 bases). The V gene lost 8 bases and the J gene lost 2 bases, with 12 bases spanning the gap. This CDR3 spans 13 amino acids. Germline CDR1 reads WNHNN; CDR2 reads SYGVQD (reference sequence). CDR3 nucleotide sequence: TGCGCCAGCCAAGAGACTATACAAGAGACCCAGTACTTC. Translation gives CASQETIQETQYF.

This chain's CDR3 is CASSLETGDLWGYTF. The CDR3 DNA reads as TGCGCCAGCAGCTTGGAGACAGGGGATCTTTGGGGCTACACCTTC. The chain joins TRBV5-1 to TRBJ1-2, with TRBD1 identical over 8 bases. CDR1 SGHRS and CDR2 YFSETQ come from the germline V gene. This CDR3 is 15 amino acids long. Unmatched junction bases numbered 9, after V lost 0 bases and J lost 8 bases.

The V and J genes are TRBV28 and TRBJ1-1; no firm D call. V gave up 5 bases and J gave up 1 base, with 8 bases separating them. The CDR3 runs 13 residues. Looked up from germline, CDR1 is MDHEN and CDR2 is SYDVKM. CDR3: CASSPWTNTEAFF. In DNA, the CDR3 is TGTGCCAGCAGTCCTTGGACGAACACTGAAGCTTTCTTT. The full variable domain, its missing parts supplied by reference TRBV28 and TRBJ1-1, is DVKVTQSSRYLVKRTGEKVFLECVQDMDHENMFWYRQDPGLGLRLIYFSYDVKMKEKGDIPEGYSVSREKKERFSLILESASTNQTSMYLCASSPWTNTEAFFGQGTRLTVV.

The chain couples TRBV5-6 to TRBJ1-6; possible D gene TRBD1, 5 bases. This CDR3 has 14 residues. Germline assignment: CDR1 SGHDT and CDR2 YYEEEE. The V and J ends lost 1 base and 6 bases respectively, with 8 bases between them. The CDR3 bases are TGTGCCAGCAGCTTGAGGGACGCTAATTCACCCCTCCACTTT. Encoded protein: CASSLRDANSPLHF.

The V gene is TRBV5-4, the J gene TRBJ1-1, with a weak D call TRBD1 (5 bases). The CDR3 spans 16 residues. Germline assignment: CDR1 SGHNT and CDR2 YYREEE (reference sequence). V was clipped by 0 bases and J by 1 base, with 13 bases between them. As DNA, the CDR3 is TGTGCCAGCAGCTTGGAAGCAGGGAACTGGAACACTGAAGCTTTCTTT. It translates to CASSLEAGNWNTEAFF.

The chain is built from TRBV5-1 and TRBJ1-3; 7 nucleotides agree with TRBD1. J was trimmed by 7 bases and V by 7 bases; bases with no gene match: 11. Germline V lookup: CDR1 SGHRS, CDR2 YFSETQ. This CDR3 spans 14 amino acids. The CDR3 sequence: CASRDSPLRNTIYF. DNA for the CDR3: TGCGCCAGCCGGGACAGTCCCTTGAGGAACACCATATATTTT.

This clone was observed a few times. The chain is built from TRBV5-1 and TRBJ1-6; 8 bases are a match to TRBD1. V trimming: 3 bases; J trimming: 10 bases; junction bases outside the gene matches: 12. Germline-derived CDR1 and CDR2 are SGHRS and YFSETQ. The CDR3 sequence is 16 residues long. The CDR3 loop is CASSSTSGTGNSPLHF. Written as DNA, the CDR3 is TGCGCCAGCAGCTCAACTTCCGGGACAGGTAACTCACCCCTCCACTTT.

This clone was observed a single time. The chain is built from TRBV18 and TRBJ2-3; tentatively, D is TRBD2 (5 bases). From germline, CDR1 is KGHSH and CDR2 LQKENI. CDR3 size: 15 residues. Trimming took off 3 bases at V and 1 base at J, with 11 bases between the two ends. The CDR3 loop reads CASSPASGGTDTQYF. CDR3 nucleotide sequence: TGTGCCAGCTCACCCGCCAGCGGAGGCACAGATACGCAGTATTTT.

The V gene is TRBV7-3, the J gene TRBJ1-5, with D possibly matching TRBD1 (6 bases). The V end lost 2 bases, the J end lost 7 bases, and 15 bases lay between the germline ends. This CDR3 is built from 15 residues. Germline CDR1 reads SGHTA; CDR2 reads FQGTGA. Here the CDR3 reads CASSLSSGGTQPQHF. DNA for the CDR3: TGTGCCAGCAGCTTATCTAGCGGGGGCACCCAGCCCCAGCATTTT.

This rearrangement joins TRBV19 to TRBJ2-7, with 9 positions matching TRBD1. J gave up 6 bases and V 6 bases, and 6 bases lay outside the gene matches. The germline V gene has CDR1 LNHDA and CDR2 SQIVND (reference sequence). The CDR3 contains 13 residues. In DNA, the CDR3 is TGTGCCAGTAGCCCCTGGGACAGGGTCGAGCAGTACTTC. It translates to CASSPWDRVEQYF.

The V gene is TRBV7-2, the J gene TRBJ1-2; 7 nucleotides line up with TRBD1. Germline loops: CDR1 SGHTA, CDR2 FQGNSA. The CDR3 has 15 residues. V was clipped by 5 bases and J by 2 bases; unmatched bases: 8. DNA for the CDR3: TGTGCCAGCAGCCCCGGGACAGCCCGCAACTATGGCTACACCTTC. Its translation is CASSPGTARNYGYTF.

The rearrangement joins TRBV11-2 to TRBJ2-5; 9 positions match TRBD2. Germline V gene lookup returns CDR1 SGHAT and CDR2 FQNNGV. V was clipped by 1 base and J by 4 bases; unmatched bases: 7. The CDR3 is 16 residues long. The CDR3 DNA is TGTGCCAGCAGCTTAGCGGATCTAGCGGGGACAGAGACCCAGTACTTC. This translates into CASSLADLAGTETQYF.

The chain couples TRBV9 to TRBJ2-2; maybe TRBD2 (6 bases). Trimming took off 0 bases at V and 1 base at J, with 10 bases between the two ends. Germline V gene sequence: CDR1 SGDLS, CDR2 YYNGEE. CDR3 length equals 16 residues. The CDR3 loop reads CASSVGAGRNTGELFF. CDR3 in DNA: TGTGCCAGCAGCGTAGGGGCGGGGCGGAACACCGGGGAGCTGTTTTTT.

This chain links TRBV11-2 with TRBJ2-7; D uncertain. The CDR3 loop spans 13 amino acids. V was cut by 1 base and J by 2 bases, with 6 bases left in between. Per the germline V gene, CDR1 is SGHAT and CDR2 is FQNNGV. The CDR3 loop is CASSLVPTYEQYF. The CDR3 coding sequence is TGTGCCAGCAGCTTAGTCCCAACCTACGAGCAGTACTTC.

The chain employs TRBV27 and TRBJ2-5; D possibly corresponds to TRBD2 (5 bases). From germline, CDR1 is MNHEY and CDR2 SMNVEV (reference sequence). Trimming left V 5 bases short and J 3 bases short, with 10 bases between. CDR3 size: 13 residues. The CDR3 DNA reads TGTGCCAGCAGTGACCACGGGAAAGAGACCCAGTACTTC. Amino acid sequence: CASSDHGKETQYF.

The chain carries TRBV5-1 and TRBJ1-2; TRBD1 is a possible D gene (5 bases). In germline, CDR1 is SGHRS, CDR2 YFSETQ. V lost 4 bases and J lost 4, with 14 bases in between. This CDR3 has 14 amino acids. The DNA for the CDR3 is TGCGCCAGCAGCCGGGACGGTGAGGCCTATGGCTACACCTTC. Its protein product is CASSRDGEAYGYTF.

The chain couples TRBV5-5 to TRBJ2-5; D gene uncertain. This CDR3 comprises 14 residues. The germline gives CDR1 SGHKS, CDR2 YYEKEE (reference sequence). With 2 bases removed from V and 0 bases from J, the gap between germline ends came to 8 bases. In nucleotides, the CDR3 is TGTGCCAGCAGCTTTTCGGGCCACCAAGAGACCCAGTACTTC. Its protein is CASSFSGHQETQYF.

This chain joins TRBV10-3 and TRBJ1-1; 10 nucleotides align to TRBD1. This CDR3 has 17 residues. Unmatched junction bases numbered 15, after V lost 10 bases and J lost 1 base. Germline V gene lookup returns CDR1 ENHRY and CDR2 SYGVKD. The CDR3 loop reads CATRPLPGQGRNTEAFF. In nucleotides, the CDR3 is TGTGCCACCCGCCCTCTCCCGGGACAGGGGCGGAACACTGAAGCTTTCTTT.

The gene calls are TRBV12-5 and TRBJ1-1; no clear D gene. This CDR3 has 13 residues. Germline CDR1 and CDR2: LGHNT and FRNRAP. V lost 5 bases and J 7 bases, leaving 14 bases between the germline ends. The CDR3 sequence: CASGPQETNEAFF. The CDR3 bases are TGTGCTAGTGGTCCCCAGGAAACCAATGAAGCTTTCTTT. Full variable domain (outside the CDR3, taken from reference TRBV12-5 and TRBJ1-1): DARVTQTPRHKVTEMGQEVTMRCQPILGHNTVFWYRQTMMQGLELLAYFRNRAPLDDSGMPKDRFSAEMPDATLATLKIQPSEPRDSAVYFCASGPQETNEAFFGQGTRLTVV.

The chain employs TRBV28 and TRBJ1-2; TRBD1 agrees at 7 bases. There are 13 residues in the CDR3. CDR1 is MDHEN, CDR2 SYDVKM, per germline. V was pared by 2 bases and J by 3 bases, with 0 bases of the junction left unmatched. CDR3 in DNA: TGTGCCAGCAGTTTACAGGGGGACTATGGCTACACCTTC. Its protein product is CASSLQGDYGYTF.

The V call is TRBV5-1, the J call TRBJ2-1; TRBD2 is a possible D gene (7 bases). The length of the CDR3 is 14 residues. The germline CDR1 and CDR2 sequences are SGHRS and YFSETQ. Trimming removed 1 base at V and 7 bases at J, with 12 bases between. The CDR3 spells CASSLWGGGNEQFF. DNA of the CDR3: TGCGCCAGCAGCTTGTGGGGGGGCGGTAATGAGCAGTTCTTC.

The rearrangement uses TRBV9 and TRBJ2-2; D possibly corresponds to TRBD2 (5 bases). This CDR3 comprises 15 residues. The germline V and J ends were trimmed by 0 bases and 5 bases, with 11 bases remaining between them. Germline V gene sequence: CDR1 SGDLS, CDR2 YYNGEE. CDR3 region: CASSVVGSWTGELFF. CDR3 bases: TGTGCCAGCAGCGTAGTTGGGAGTTGGACCGGGGAGCTGTTTTTT. The full variable domain, completed using reference TRBV9 and TRBJ2-2, is DSGVTQTPKHLITATGQRVTLRCSPRSGDLSVYWYQQSLDQGLQFLIQYYNGEERAKGNILERFSAQQFPDLHSELNLSSLELGDSALYFCASSVVGSWTGELFFGEGSRLTVL.

The V and J genes are TRBV27 and TRBJ2-5; 8 nucleotides line up with TRBD2. Trimming at V came to 3 bases and at J to 1 base, leaving 16 bases not matched to a gene. This CDR3 region has 19 residues. CDR1 is MNHEY and CDR2 is SMNVEV in the germline V gene (reference sequence). CDR3: CASSFPASGLPLAQETQYF. The CDR3 DNA reads as TGTGCCAGCAGTTTCCCGGCTAGCGGGCTTCCTTTGGCCCAAGAGACCCAGTACTTC.

The V gene is TRBV5-1, the J gene TRBJ1-4; 8 bases match TRBD1. V shed 4 bases, J shed 7 bases, and the junction held 9 bases outside the gene matches. CDR3 size: 15 residues. Germline V gene lookup returns CDR1 SGHRS and CDR2 YFSETQ. The CDR3, as DNA: TGCGCCAGCAGCACGGAGGGGACAGGAGGTGAAAAACTGTTTTTT. Protein product: CASSTEGTGGEKLFF.

J is TRBJ1-6 and V is TRBV5-1; 8 positions agree with TRBD1. V shed 3 bases, J shed 7 bases, and the junction held 9 bases outside the gene matches. Germline V gene sequence: CDR1 SGHRS, CDR2 YFSETQ. The length of the CDR3 is 16 residues. Here the CDR3 DNA reads TGCGCCAGCAGCTCGGGGGGACAGGTAAAGAATTCACCCCTCCACTTT. It translates to CASSSGGQVKNSPLHF.

V gene TRBV7-9 combines with J gene TRBJ2-5; TRBD2 agrees at 9 bases. This CDR3 has 13 residues. Trimming removed 2 bases from V and 5 bases from J; junction bases left unmatched: 0. Looked up from germline, CDR1 is SEHNR and CDR2 is FQNEAQ (reference sequence). CDR3 amino acids: CASSLLAGETQYF. The CDR3 DNA sequence: TGTGCCAGCAGCTTACTAGCGGGGGAGACCCAGTACTTC. The full variable domain, its missing parts supplied by reference TRBV7-9 and TRBJ2-5, is DTGVSQNPRHKITKRGQNVTFRCDPISEHNRLYWYRQTLGQGPEFLTYFQNEAQLEKSRLLSDRFSAERPKGSFSTLEIQRTEQGDSAMYLCASSLLAGETQYFGPGTRLLVL.

This clone was found once. The V and J genes are TRBV18 and TRBJ2-7, with TRBD2 identical over 7 bases. CDR3 length equals 13 residues. The germline gives CDR1 KGHSH, CDR2 LQKENI. V lost 1 base and J lost 3; bases outside the gene matches: 0. The CDR3 nucleotides are TGTGCCAGCTCACCACGGGGGGGCTACGAGCAGTACTTC. It translates to CASSPRGGYEQYF.